The 9 T cell receptor beta chains reported below all come from one sample, sequenced in a study of control samples from healthy donors and cancer patients. Repertoires were generated with immunoSEQ multiplex PCR, while TCRdb's copy carries only in-frame clones and drops some. In the table there are about 130,000 clones, around nine tenths of which are singletons. Sequenced input: blood. These receptors were taken from a man between 45 and 60 years old in good health.

The V gene is TRBV5-1, the J gene TRBJ1-2; D is perhaps TRBD1 (5 bases). The CDR3 has 15 residues. Trimming took off 2 bases at V and 1 base at J, with 12 bases between the two ends. Per germline, CDR1 SGHRS and CDR2 YFSETQ. The CDR3 nucleotides read TGCGCCAGCAGCTTTTCGGGACCCAATAACTATGGCTACACCTTC. Protein sequence: CASSFSGPNNYGYTF.

The rearrangement joins TRBV6-6 to TRBJ1-3; D gene uncertain. Trimming cost V 2 bases and J 2 bases, with 13 bases left between them. This CDR3 contains 16 residues. In germline, CDR1 is MNHNY, CDR2 SVGAGI (reference sequence). CDR3 sequence: CASSYPPGPAGNTIYF. The CDR3 DNA follows: TGTGCCAGCAGTTACCCACCGGGCCCTGCTGGAAACACCATATATTTT.

This clone was detected only once. The chain links TRBV5-1 to TRBJ2-3; 8 nucleotides align to TRBD1. After removal of 4 bases from V and 3 bases from J, the junction contained 7 bases not matched to a gene. Germline lookup yields CDR1 SGHRS and CDR2 YFSETQ. There are 15 residues in the CDR3. CDR3 region: CASSAGTGPTDTQYF. The CDR3 DNA sequence: TGCGCCAGCAGCGCCGGGACAGGCCCTACAGATACGCAGTATTTT.

The genes are TRBV5-1 and TRBJ1-5, with D unclear. The CDR3 totals 13 residues. Germline CDR1 SGHRS, CDR2 YFSETQ. V was cut by 1 base and J by 4 bases, with 6 bases left in between. CDR3 DNA: TGCGCCAGCAGCTTGTCCGGGAATCAGCCCCAGCATTTT. The encoded protein is CASSLSGNQPQHF.

V is TRBV28 and J is TRBJ1-5; 8 bases are a match to TRBD1. Germline V CDR1 and CDR2: MDHEN, SYDVKM. The CDR3 is 15 residues long. V was pared by 2 bases and J by 2 bases, with 2 bases of the junction left unmatched. CDR3 nucleotide sequence: TGTGCCAGCAGTTTAGCGGGACAGGGCAATCAGCCCCAGCATTTT. Protein sequence: CASSLAGQGNQPQHF.

The J gene is TRBJ1-2, the V gene TRBV7-6, with D possibly being TRBD1 (6 bases). Trimming removed 3 bases at V and 8 bases at J, with 25 bases between. CDR3 length equals 17 residues. CDR1 is SGHVS, CDR2 FNYEAQ, per germline. As DNA, the CDR3 is TGTGCCAGCAGCTTCGGGACATACGATGACGGCGGGAGCGGCTACACCTTC. Residues: CASSFGTYDDGGSGYTF.

J is TRBJ1-4 and V is TRBV7-9; 7 positions agree with TRBD1. The CDR3 sequence is 15 residues long. V was clipped by 3 bases and J by 0 bases; unmatched bases: 1. Per germline, CDR1 SEHNR and CDR2 FQNEAQ (reference sequence). CDR3 sequence reads: CASSFQGATNEKLFF. DNA for the CDR3: TGTGCCAGCAGCTTTCAGGGGGCAACTAATGAAAAACTGTTTTTT.

This clone has only a few counts. The chain combines TRBV28 with TRBJ1-1; D gene ambiguous. The CDR3 runs 11 residues. V was pared by 6 bases and J by 6 bases, with 8 bases between. The germline V gene has CDR1 MDHEN and CDR2 SYDVKM. Here the CDR3 DNA reads TGTGCCAGCAGCAGAGCGGCTGAAGCTTTCTTT. Translation gives CASSRAAEAFF.

The V and J genes are TRBV19 and TRBJ1-5, with D possibly TRBD1 on 5 matching bases. The CDR3 is 15 amino acids. V was cut by 0 bases and J by 7 bases, with 13 bases left in between. The germline V gene has CDR1 LNHDA and CDR2 SQIVND (reference sequence). The DNA for the CDR3 is TGTGCCAGTAGTATAGAGTTGTCCAGGGCCCAGCCCCAGCATTTT. It encodes CASSIELSRAQPQHF.